This T cell receptor (beta chain) was sequenced in a study of technical replicates of blood from a few donors. Method: immunoSEQ multiplex PCR; TCRdb's copy keeps in-frame clones and lacks some. Here the sample spans about 73,000 clones, 93% being singletons. The CDR3 extends over 13 amino acids. CDR1 is SEHNR, CDR2 FQNEAQ, per germline (reference sequence). V shed 5 bases, J shed 8 bases, and the junction held 8 bases outside the gene matches. The V gene is TRBV7-9, the J gene TRBJ1-2, with 7 bases that match TRBD1. This TCR was sampled from a human donor in good health. What was sequenced was T cells isolated from PBMCs. The CDR3 region is CASSLRTGGGYTF. The CDR3 bases are TGTGCCAGCAGCCTTCGGACAGGCGGCGGCTACACCTTC.